One and the same sample provided the 10 T cell receptor beta chains below, sequenced in a study of T-cell memory formation after mild COVID-19 listed by TCRdb under 2021. The method was 5' RACE. Sequencing took place on an Illumina NovaSeq 6000. Starting from the raw public reads, TCRdb applied fastp trimming at Q25, assembled clones with MiXCR and retained in-frame beta chains. Duplicate CDR3 protein sequences are folded into a single record with the most common DNA and genes. Recorded for this sample are about 470,000 distinct CDR3 sequences; approximately 23% of them occurred a single time. The ten most abundant clones make up around 12% of the sample. The specimen was PBMCs or a T cell subset sorted from them (not recorded which). All receptors derive from an adult woman who had mild COVID-19 (a few samples of this study predate the infection). The sample titles of this study are shuffled in the database, so cell type and time point are left out; the donor was told from shared clones.

This rearrangement joins TRBV20-1 to TRBJ2-1, with D perhaps being TRBD1 or TRBD2 (5 bases each). V dropped 0 bases and J dropped 0 bases, with 15 bases sitting between them. This CDR3 spans 17 amino acids. CDR1 DFQATT and CDR2 SNEGSKA come from the germline V gene (reference sequence). This CDR3 is CSARETGKGSSYNEQFF. Here the CDR3 DNA reads TGCAGTGCTAGAGAAACCGGCAAGGGGAGCTCCTACAATGAGCAGTTCTTC.

This chain links TRBV12-3 or TRBV12-4 with TRBJ1-5, with no clear D. CDR3 length: 12 amino acids. Trimming cost V 5 bases and J 9 bases, with 11 bases left between them. Here the CDR3 DNA reads TGTGCCAGCAGTCTCGCCCGGGGGCCCCAGCATTTT. Encoded protein: CASSLARGPQHF.

The chain combines TRBV7-9 with TRBJ2-1; no clear D gene. This CDR3 comprises 10 residues. From germline, CDR1 is SEHNR and CDR2 FQNEAQ (reference sequence). With 5 bases removed from V and 7 bases from J, the gap between germline ends came to 3 bases. This chain's CDR3 is CASSRNEQFF. CDR3 nucleotides: TGTGCCAGCAGCCGTAATGAGCAGTTCTTC.

This clonotype appeared a few times. The rearrangement uses TRBV7-9 and TRBJ1-2, with a tentative D call TRBD1 (5 bases). Germline V lookup: CDR1 SEHNR, CDR2 FQNEAQ (reference sequence). Trimming cost V 6 bases and J 8 bases, with 19 bases left between them. This CDR3 spans 14 amino acids. The CDR3 coding sequence is TGTGCCAGCAGTCCTGACAGAGACCTCAAGGGCTACACCTTC. Encoded protein: CASSPDRDLKGYTF.

There are a few counts of this clonotype. The chain combines TRBV5-6 with TRBJ2-7, with D perhaps assigned TRBD1 or TRBD2 (5 bases each). Germline CDR1 SGHDT, CDR2 YYEEEE. Between the trimmed V and J ends, which lost 4 bases and 2 bases, there was a span of 16 bases. The CDR3 covers 15 residues. CDR3 coding DNA: TGTGCCAGCAGCCCCGGGGCGGGTCCTGCCTACGAGCAGTACTTC. Translated: CASSPGAGPAYEQYF.

This clonotype was recorded a few times. The junction and the germline gene differ at one end; a read error may be behind it. The chain recombines TRBV7-7 with TRBJ2-2, with D perhaps matching TRBD1 (5 bases). There are 14 residues in the CDR3. Per the germline V gene, CDR1 is SSHAT and CDR2 is FNYEAQ (reference sequence). The CDR3 region has the DNA TGTGCTAGCAGCTTATCAAAGGGGACCGGGGAGCTGTTTTTT. Its protein is CASSLSKGTGELFF.

The rearrangement joins TRBV10-3 to TRBJ2-7, with 8 bases identical to TRBD2. This CDR3 has 16 residues. V was pared by 8 bases and J by 5 bases, with 17 bases of the junction left unmatched. Germline CDR1 is ENHRY and CDR2 is SYGVKD. The CDR3 region is CAIGPKRGNPGDEQYF. DNA for the CDR3: TGTGCCATCGGGCCCAAGCGGGGGAACCCCGGGGACGAGCAGTACTTC.

The CDR3, as DNA: TGTGCCAGCAGCCAAGTCGGCGGAGCAACTAATGAAAAACTGTTTTTT. This translates into CASSQVGGATNEKLFF. The chain uses TRBV4-2 and TRBJ1-4, with unresolved D. The germline gives CDR1 LGHNA, CDR2 YNFKEQ. The CDR3 consists of 16 residues. The ends were cut back, 1 base at V and 0 bases at J, with 9 bases in the middle.

The chain employs TRBV11-2 and TRBJ2-7; D is possibly TRBD2 (6 bases). Germline CDR1 and CDR2: SGHAT and FQNNGV. CDR3 length equals 19 residues. The V end was cut by 7 bases, the J end by 3 bases, with 31 bases between. The CDR3 loop reads CASTFDGLAPKEGGYEQYF. The CDR3 coding sequence is TGTGCCAGCACCTTTGACGGGCTAGCGCCAAAGGAGGGTGGCTACGAGCAGTACTTC.

CDR3 in amino acids: CASSSPTSGKDNEQFF. Here the CDR3 DNA reads TGTGCCAGCAGCTCTCCAACTAGCGGGAAAGACAATGAGCAGTTCTTC. The V gene is TRBV7-9, the J gene TRBJ2-1, with 10 bases lining up with TRBD2. V shed 4 bases, J shed 5 bases, and the junction held 8 bases outside the gene matches. Per germline, CDR1 SEHNR and CDR2 FQNEAQ (reference sequence). This CDR3 has 16 residues. Using reference TRBV7-9 and TRBJ2-1 for the parts outside the CDR3, the full variable domain is DTGVSQNPRHKITKRGQNVTFRCDPISEHNRLYWYRQTLGQGPEFLTYFQNEAQLEKSRLLSDRFSAERPKGSFSTLEIQRTEQGDSAMYLCASSSPTSGKDNEQFFGPGTRLTVL.